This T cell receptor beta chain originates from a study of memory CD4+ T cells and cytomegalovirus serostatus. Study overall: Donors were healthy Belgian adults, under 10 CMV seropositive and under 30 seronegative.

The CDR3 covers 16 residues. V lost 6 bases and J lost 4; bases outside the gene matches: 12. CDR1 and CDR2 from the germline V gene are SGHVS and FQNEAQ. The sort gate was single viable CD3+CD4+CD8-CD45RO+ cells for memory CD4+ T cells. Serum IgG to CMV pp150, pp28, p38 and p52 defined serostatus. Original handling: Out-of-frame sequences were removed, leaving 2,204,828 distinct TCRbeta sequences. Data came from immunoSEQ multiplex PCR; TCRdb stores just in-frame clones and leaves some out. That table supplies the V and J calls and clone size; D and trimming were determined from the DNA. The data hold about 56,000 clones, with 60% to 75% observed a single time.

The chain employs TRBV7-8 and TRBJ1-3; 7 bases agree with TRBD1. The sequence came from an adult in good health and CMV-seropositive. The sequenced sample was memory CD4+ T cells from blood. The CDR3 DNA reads TGTGCCAGCAGAAATACCGGGACAGATCACGGAAACACCATATATTTT. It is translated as CASRNTGTDHGNTIYF.